This TCR beta chain was recorded in a study of CXCR3-negative and CXCR3-positive naive CD8 T cells. Through 5' RACE with UMI labels, the TRB cDNA libraries were prepared. TCRdb reprocessed the 5' RACE reads; each CDR3 protein has one entry and no DNA is given. Its table records about 120,000 distinct CDR3 sequences. This TCR came from a human donor in good health. Some clones in this sample may be carry-over from other donors' samples. The sample taken for sequencing was naive CXCR3- CD8+ T cells from blood. The subset was: CD45RO-CCR7+CD27+CD95- naive CD8+ T cells lacking CXCR3 (TNR3-).

CDR3 residues: CASRGTGMNYGYTF. This rearrangement joins TRBV12-3 or TRBV12-4 to TRBJ1-2; the D gene TCRdb calls, TRBD1, cannot be checked with no DNA. The CDR3 contains 14 residues.